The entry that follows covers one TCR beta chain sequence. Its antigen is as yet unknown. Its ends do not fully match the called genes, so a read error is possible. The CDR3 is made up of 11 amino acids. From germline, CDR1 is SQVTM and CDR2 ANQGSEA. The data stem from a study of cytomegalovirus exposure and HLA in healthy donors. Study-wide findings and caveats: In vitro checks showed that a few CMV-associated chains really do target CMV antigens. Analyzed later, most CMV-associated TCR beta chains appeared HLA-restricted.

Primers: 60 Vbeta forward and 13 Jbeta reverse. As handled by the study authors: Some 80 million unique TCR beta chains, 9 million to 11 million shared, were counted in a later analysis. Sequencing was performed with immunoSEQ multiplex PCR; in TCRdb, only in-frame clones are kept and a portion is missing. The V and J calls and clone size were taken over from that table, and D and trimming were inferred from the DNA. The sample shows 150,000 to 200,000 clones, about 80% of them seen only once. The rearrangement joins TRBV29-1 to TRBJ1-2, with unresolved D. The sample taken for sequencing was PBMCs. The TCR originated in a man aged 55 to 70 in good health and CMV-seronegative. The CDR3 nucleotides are TGCAGCGTTGAAAGCGGGAATGGCTACCCCTTC. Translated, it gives CSVESGNGYPF. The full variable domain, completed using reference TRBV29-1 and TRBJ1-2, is SAVISQKPSRDICQRGTSLTIQCQVDSQVTMMFWYRQQPGQSLTLIATANQGSEATYESGFVIDKFPISRPNLTFSTLTVSNMSPEDSSIYLCSVESGNGYPFGSGTRLTVV.